Sequencing of this TCR beta chain was carried out in a study of vaccination effects on CD4 cells after COVID-19. The CDR3 consists of 16 residues. CDR1 is SGHDN and CDR2 is FVKESK in the germline V gene. The germline V and J ends were trimmed by 0 bases and 2 bases, with 13 bases remaining between them. On this clone: Its specificity is not known.

Antigen-specific CD4+ T cells were first expanded with viral peptide pools by the ViraFEST assay and only then sequenced. Following culture for about 11 days, CD4+ T cells were isolated. Subjects were given two BNT162b2 or mRNA-1273 vaccine doses. Profiled with immunoSEQ multiplex PCR; TCRdb holds only in-frame clones, not every one. Of roughly 24,000 clones detected, roughly 76% appear once; the ten largest clones hold around 5.1%. This clonotype was obtained from a human donor who received a COVID-19 vaccine. Some clones in this sample may be carry-over from other donors' samples. The sequencing used CD4+ T cells from PBMCs cultured with SARS-CoV-2 spike peptides, collected after COVID-19 vaccination. V gene TRBV14 combines with J gene TRBJ2-5; tentatively, D is TRBD1 (5 bases). DNA for the CDR3: TGTGCCAGCAGCCAAGACCGACAGACTCATCAAGAGACCCAGTACTTC. It is translated as CASSQDRQTHQETQYF.